This T cell receptor beta chain was sequenced in a study of blood T cell repertoires in COVID-19. Overall study: From the United States, Italy and Spain came samples of acute and convalescent COVID-19.

Across about two dozen US areas, participants ranged in age from about 18 to 90 years. Categorization into cohorts depended on clinical history that participants reported. It was within 2 weeks before study entry that exposed participants met a COVID-19 case. Measured with immunoSEQ multiplex PCR; TCRdb has only the in-frame clones, and not every one. Among more than 150,000 clones listed, 80% were seen once. The source material was PBMCs or T cells enriched from blood (not recorded which). The TCR comes from a man aged 60-69 years who had been exposed to COVID-19.

Here the CDR3 DNA reads TGTGCCAGCAGTTTACAGGGTGTTAACACCGGGGAGCTGTTTTTT. This encodes CASSLQGVNTGELFF. This chain connects TRBV2 to TRBJ2-2; D might be TRBD1 (6 bases). The CDR3 runs 15 residues. Per germline, CDR1 SNHLY and CDR2 FYNNEI. The V gene lost 5 bases and the J gene lost 2 bases, with 12 bases spanning the gap.